The 17 T cell receptor beta chains in this list originate from one sample, sequenced in a study of cytomegalovirus exposure and HLA in healthy donors. The PCR used 60 Vbeta and 13 Jbeta primers. The protocol was immunoSEQ multiplex PCR, while the TCRdb copy is restricted to in-frame clones and leaves out a portion. The sample includes about 190,000 clones, 65% to 90% of them seen just once. What was sequenced was PBMCs. These receptors came from a man aged 35 to 55 in good health and CMV-seropositive.

The rearrangement uses TRBV7-2 and TRBJ2-7; TRBD2 matches 9 bases. Per the germline V gene, CDR1 is SGHTA and CDR2 is FQGNSA. The ends lost 5 bases at V and 7 bases at J; junction bases unmatched: 15. The CDR3 runs to 16 residues. The DNA for the CDR3 is TGTGCCAGCAGCCTTAGCGGGGGCCTGAGGGTTGTTGAGCAGTACTTC. Its translation is CASSLSGGLRVVEQYF.

This clone was counted only a few times. This chain links TRBV28 with TRBJ1-4; no firm D call. V shed 10 bases and J shed 5 bases, with 11 bases lying between them. Germline lookup yields CDR1 MDHEN and CDR2 SYDVKM. The length of the CDR3 is 12 residues. CDR3 in amino acids: CATTSRNEKLFF. For the CDR3, the DNA is TGTGCCACCACCTCGCGGAATGAAAAACTGTTTTTT.

This chain uses TRBV13 with TRBJ2-5; 14 bases line up with TRBD2. TRBJ2-7 matches the DNA end more closely, so the J call is doubtful. This CDR3 is 17 amino acids long. CDR1 is PRHDT and CDR2 is FYEKMQ in the germline V gene (reference sequence). This CDR3 is CASSEGLAGASLYEQYF. CDR3 bases: TGTGCCAGCAGCGAGGGACTAGCGGGGGCGTCCCTCTACGAGCAGTACTTC.

The chain is built from TRBV7-9 and TRBJ2-7; TRBD1 might be the D (6 bases). Looked up from germline, CDR1 is SEHNR and CDR2 is FQNEAQ (reference sequence). V lost 5 bases to trimming and J lost 3 bases, with 14 bases between them. The CDR3 runs to 14 residues. CDR3 region: CASSPSPGDYEQYF. CDR3 in DNA: TGTGCCAGCAGCCCGAGCCCAGGGGACTACGAGCAGTACTTC.

This clone was seen just once. The rearrangement uses TRBV11-2 and TRBJ2-2; 9 bases are shared with TRBD1. With 3 bases clipped from V and 5 bases from J, the junction kept 4 bases outside the gene matches. The length of the CDR3 is 15 residues. Per the germline V gene, CDR1 is SGHAT and CDR2 is FQNNGV. CDR3 amino acids: CASSFNRGPTGELFF. The CDR3 DNA is TGTGCCAGCAGCTTCAACAGGGGGCCAACCGGGGAGCTGTTTTTT.

This chain connects TRBV7-3 to TRBJ2-5; D ambiguous. The J call is in doubt because the DNA end fits TRBJ2-7 better. The CDR3 length is 12 residues. Per the germline V gene, CDR1 is SGHTA and CDR2 is FQGTGA. In nucleotides, the CDR3 is TGTGCCAACACCCCTGGGCCCAACGAGCAGTACTTC. Its translation: CANTPGPNEQYF.

This chain joins TRBV19 and TRBJ2-3; tentative D call: TRBD2 (6 bases). CDR1 is LNHDA and CDR2 is SQIVND in the germline V gene (reference sequence). Deletions cut 7 bases from V and 2 bases from J, with 19 bases between. The CDR3 covers 16 residues. The CDR3 coding sequence is TGTGCCAGTAAACCCTGGGGGGTTTTGTACACAGATACGCAGTATTTT. It translates to CASKPWGVLYTDTQYF.

This chain connects TRBV15 to TRBJ1-2; TRBD1 matches at 9 bases. The CDR3 extends over 16 amino acids. V shed 4 bases and J 3 bases; nucleotides not matched to a gene: 9. The V gene's germline CDR1 is LNHNV and CDR2 YYDKDF (reference sequence). DNA of the CDR3: TGTGCCACCAGCACAGGGCTACAGGGGGCCTACTATGGCTACACCTTC. Its protein product is CATSTGLQGAYYGYTF.

This clone was seen a handful of times. The chain recombines TRBV30 with TRBJ1-3; D may be TRBD1 (5 bases). CDR3 size: 15 residues. Trimming took 5 bases from V and 3 from J, leaving 17 bases between them. Germline CDR1 and CDR2: GTSNPN and SVGIG (reference sequence). CDR3 in DNA: TGTGCCTGGGGACAAAAGATAGCTCTTGGAAACACCATATATTTT. Its protein is CAWGQKIALGNTIYF.

This clone was seen a single time. The V gene is TRBV5-4, the J gene TRBJ1-1, with D perhaps TRBD1 (6 bases). Germline values: CDR1 SGHNT, CDR2 YYREEE (reference sequence). V was clipped by 4 bases and J by 4 bases, with 17 bases between them. The CDR3 is 15 amino acids. CDR3 DNA sequence: TGTGCCAGCAGCAGCGGGAGGGGGTCGCTCACTGAAGCTTTCTTT. It encodes CASSSGRGSLTEAFF.

The chain combines TRBV11-2 with TRBJ1-1; no clear D. V lost 5 bases, J lost 1 base, and 11 bases lay in between. CDR1 SGHAT and CDR2 FQNNGV come from the germline V gene. The CDR3 totals 14 residues. CDR3 bases: TGTGCCAGCAGCCCGGGAACAGCGAACACTGAAGCTTTCTTT. Its protein product is CASSPGTANTEAFF. The full variable domain, in which reference TRBV11-2 and TRBJ1-1 provide the parts outside the CDR3, is EAGVAQSPRYKIIEKRQSVAFWCNPISGHATLYWYQQILGQGPKLLIQFQNNGVVDDSQLPKDRFSAERLKGVDSTLKIQPAKLEDSAVYLCASSPGTANTEAFFGQGTRLTVV.

This clone showed up just a few times. The J gene is TRBJ2-5, the V gene TRBV27, with D unclear. The J call may be mistaken, given a closer DNA end match to TRBJ2-7. CDR3 length: 12 amino acids. CDR1 is MNHEY and CDR2 is SMNVEV in the germline V gene (reference sequence). The DNA for the CDR3 is TGTGCCAGCAGAACGTACTCCTACGAGCAGTACTTC. This gives the protein CASRTYSYEQYF.

The rearrangement links TRBV19 to TRBJ2-3; 8 bases agree with TRBD1. V trimming: 5 bases; J trimming: 2 bases; junction bases outside the gene matches: 9. This CDR3 is 16 amino acids long. Per the germline V gene, CDR1 is LNHDA and CDR2 is SQIVND (reference sequence). The CDR3 coding sequence is TGTGCCAGTAGTTTCTCAGGGGGCACTTTCACAGATACGCAGTATTTT. The encoded protein is CASSFSGGTFTDTQYF.

The chain is built from TRBV27 and TRBJ1-1, with 10 nucleotides matching TRBD1. The CDR3 extends over 14 amino acids. Germline V lookup: CDR1 MNHEY, CDR2 SMNVEV (reference sequence). V trimming: 7 bases; J trimming: 3 bases; junction bases outside the gene matches: 5. As DNA, the CDR3 is TGTGCCAGCATAAGGACAGGGGGATACACTGAAGCTTTCTTT. Translating it yields CASIRTGGYTEAFF.

The chain links TRBV9 to TRBJ2-7; 10 bases are a match to TRBD2. The CDR3 sequence is 14 residues long. The germline V gene encodes CDR1 SGDLS and CDR2 YYNGEE. V was pared by 2 bases and J by 4 bases, with 3 bases of the junction left unmatched. The CDR3 region is CASSVTSGVYEQYF. The DNA of the CDR3 is TGTGCCAGCAGCGTTACTAGCGGGGTATACGAGCAGTACTTC.

V and J are TRBV19 and TRBJ2-7, with a tentative D call TRBD2 (6 bases). The CDR3 is 11 amino acids. V lost 9 bases to trimming and J lost 6 bases, with 12 bases between them. Germline lookup yields CDR1 LNHDA and CDR2 SQIVND (reference sequence). In nucleotides, the CDR3 is TGTGCCAGCGAGGAGGGATCCGAGCAGTACTTC. As protein: CASEEGSEQYF. Full variable domain (missing parts from reference TRBV19 and TRBJ2-7): DGGITQSPKYLFRKEGQNVTLSCEQNLNHDAMYWYRQDPGQGLRLIYYSQIVNDFQKGDIAEGYSVSREKKESFPLTVTSAQKNPTAFYLCASEEGSEQYFGPGTRLTVT.

The chain joins TRBV9 to TRBJ2-1; TRBD2 matches 9 bases. The CDR3 has 15 amino acids. The ends lost 0 bases at V and 9 bases at J; junction bases unmatched: 7. Germline V gene lookup returns CDR1 SGDLS and CDR2 YYNGEE. In nucleotides, the CDR3 is TGTGCCAGCAGCGTAGGCGGGGGGGCCTCTGGTGAGCAGTTCTTC. This translates into CASSVGGGASGEQFF.